This T cell receptor (beta chain) was recovered during a study of OX40 agonist ivuxolimab in advanced cancers. Deletions cut 9 bases from V and 5 bases from J, with 18 bases between. Germline-derived CDR1 and CDR2 are MNHNS and SASEGT. This CDR3 comprises 14 residues. Here immunoSEQ multiplex PCR was the method, and the copy in TCRdb shows in-frame clones only, minus some. The sample lists more than 95,000 clones, approximately 95% occurring once. This receptor was identified in an adult with an advanced solid tumor such as melanoma, head and neck, liver or kidney cancer. The chain couples TRBV6-1 to TRBJ2-3; D perhaps matches TRBD1 (5 bases). The sample was CD4+ or CD8+ T cells sorted from blood, taken in a trial of the OX40 agonist ivuxolimab. The CDR3, as DNA: TGTGCCAGTGCAGGGTGGGTTGAAGGAGATACGCAGTATTTT. Its protein is CASAGWVEGDTQYF.